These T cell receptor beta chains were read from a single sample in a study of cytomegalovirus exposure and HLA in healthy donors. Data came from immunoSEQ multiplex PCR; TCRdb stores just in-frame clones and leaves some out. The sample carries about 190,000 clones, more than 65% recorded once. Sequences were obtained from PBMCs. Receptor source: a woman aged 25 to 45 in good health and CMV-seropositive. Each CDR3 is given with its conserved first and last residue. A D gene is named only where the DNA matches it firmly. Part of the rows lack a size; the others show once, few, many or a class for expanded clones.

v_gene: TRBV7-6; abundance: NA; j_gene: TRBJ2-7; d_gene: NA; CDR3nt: TGTGCCAGCAGCACTGCGGGTCTACGAGAGCAGTACTTC; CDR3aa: CASSTAGLREQYF
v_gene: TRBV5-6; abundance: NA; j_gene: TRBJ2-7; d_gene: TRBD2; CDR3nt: TGTGCCAGCAGCTTGGGGGGCGGGGGGCGCGGTGGCGCCGAGCAGTACTTC; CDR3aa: CASSLGGGGRGGAEQYF
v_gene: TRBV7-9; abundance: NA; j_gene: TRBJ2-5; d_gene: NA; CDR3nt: TGTGCCAGCAGCTTTCCGGGGACTCAAGAGACCCAGTACTTC; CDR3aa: CASSFPGTQETQYF
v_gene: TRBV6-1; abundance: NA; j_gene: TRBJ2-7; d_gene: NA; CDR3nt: TGTGCCAGCAGTGAAATCGGGGAGTTCTACGAGCAGTACTTC; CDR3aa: CASSEIGEFYEQYF
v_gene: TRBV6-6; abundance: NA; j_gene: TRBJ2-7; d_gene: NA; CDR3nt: TGTGCCAGCAGTTTGTCCGGGACTCGCGTAAACGAGCAGTACTTC; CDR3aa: CASSLSGTRVNEQYF
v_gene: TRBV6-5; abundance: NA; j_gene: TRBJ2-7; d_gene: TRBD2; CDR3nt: TGTGCCAGCAGTTCTCCAAGGACTAGCTCTTCATACGAGCAGTACTTC; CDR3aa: CASSSPRTSSSYEQYF
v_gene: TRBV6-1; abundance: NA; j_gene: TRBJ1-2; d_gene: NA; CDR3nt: TGTGCCAGCAGCAACAGCTATGGCTACACCTTC; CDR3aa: CASSNSYGYTF
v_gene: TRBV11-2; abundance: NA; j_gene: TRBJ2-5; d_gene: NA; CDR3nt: TGTGCCAGCAGCCACCGATTAGCGGAACTGGTGTTAAAGACCCAGTACTTC; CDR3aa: CASSHRLAELVLKTQYF
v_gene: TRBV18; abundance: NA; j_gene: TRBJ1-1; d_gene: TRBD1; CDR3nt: TGTGCCAGCTCAGGGGACAGGGAGAACACTGAAGCTTTCTTT; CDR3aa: CASSGDRENTEAFF
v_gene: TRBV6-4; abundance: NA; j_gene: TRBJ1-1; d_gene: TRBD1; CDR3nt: TGTGCCAGCAGTGACCGACAGGGAACTGAAGCTTTCTTT; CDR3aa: CASSDRQGTEAFF
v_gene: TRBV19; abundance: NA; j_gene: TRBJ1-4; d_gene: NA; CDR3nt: TGTGCCAGTAGTATAAATGCAGGGGCTAATGAAAAACTGTTTTTT; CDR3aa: CASSINAGANEKLFF
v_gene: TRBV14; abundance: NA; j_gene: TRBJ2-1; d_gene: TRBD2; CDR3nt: TGTGCCAGCAGCCATCAAGCGGGAGTAGGCCATGAGCAGTTCTTC; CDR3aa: CASSHQAGVGHEQFF
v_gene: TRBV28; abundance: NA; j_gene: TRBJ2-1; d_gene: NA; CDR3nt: TGTGCCAGCAGCACAAGCGGGTGGGGGCAGTTCTTC; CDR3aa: CASSTSGWGQFF
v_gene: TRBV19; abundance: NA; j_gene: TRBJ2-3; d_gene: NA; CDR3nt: TGTGCCAGTAGTATGCAGGGCCGCTTGAGCACAGATACGCAGTATTTT; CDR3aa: CASSMQGRLSTDTQYF
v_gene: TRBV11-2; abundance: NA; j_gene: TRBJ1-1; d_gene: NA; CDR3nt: TGTGCCAGCAGCTTAGATGGGGGGTTGGGAAACACTGAAGCTTTCTTT; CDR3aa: CASSLDGGLGNTEAFF
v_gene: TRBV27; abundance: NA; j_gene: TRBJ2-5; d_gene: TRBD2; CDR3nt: TGTGCCAGCAGAGGGTCGGGGCTAGCGGGATGGGAGACCCAGTACTTC; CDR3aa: CASRGSGLAGWETQYF
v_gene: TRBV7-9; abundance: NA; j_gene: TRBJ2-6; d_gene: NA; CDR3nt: TGTTCCAGCAGCTTAAAGCATCCGACTGGGGCCAACGTCCTGACTTTC; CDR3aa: CSSSLKHPTGANVLTF
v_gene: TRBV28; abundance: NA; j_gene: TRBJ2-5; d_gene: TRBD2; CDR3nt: TGTGCCAGCACGGGGCGGGGGTTCCTGCAAGAGACCCAGTACTTC; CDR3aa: CASTGRGFLQETQYF
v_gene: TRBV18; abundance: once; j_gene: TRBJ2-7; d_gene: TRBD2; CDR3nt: TGTGCCAGCTCACCCGGGACTAGCGGACTCTACGAGCAGTACTTC; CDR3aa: CASSPGTSGLYEQYF
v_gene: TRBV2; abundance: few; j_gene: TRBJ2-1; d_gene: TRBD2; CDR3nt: TGTGCCAGTAGGAACCAGGGACTAGGAGAGGGGGAGCAGTTCTTC; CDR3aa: CASRNQGLGEGEQFF
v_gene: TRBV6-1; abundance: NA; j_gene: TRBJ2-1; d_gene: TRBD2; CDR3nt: TGTGCCAGCCAAATACTAGCGGGGCCCTACAATGAGCAGTTCTTC; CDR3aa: CASQILAGPYNEQFF
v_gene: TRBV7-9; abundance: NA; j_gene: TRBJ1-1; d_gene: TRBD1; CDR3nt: TGTGCCAGCAGCCCCCCGGGACAGGGGGCGCGCGCTTTCTTT; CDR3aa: CASSPPGQGARAFF
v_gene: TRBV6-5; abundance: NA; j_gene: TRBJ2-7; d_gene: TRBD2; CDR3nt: TGTGCCAGCAGTTACTCGTGGGGGGGGTACGAGCAGTACTTC; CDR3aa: CASSYSWGGYEQYF
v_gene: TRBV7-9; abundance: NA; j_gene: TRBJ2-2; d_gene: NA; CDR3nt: TGTGCCATCCAGCAGGCAGGGGAGGGTACCGGGGAGCTGTTTTTT; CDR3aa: CAIQQAGEGTGELFF
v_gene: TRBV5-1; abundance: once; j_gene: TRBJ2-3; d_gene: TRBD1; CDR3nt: TGCGCCAGCAGCTATGGGACAGGCACAGATACGCAGTATTTT; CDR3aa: CASSYGTGTDTQYF
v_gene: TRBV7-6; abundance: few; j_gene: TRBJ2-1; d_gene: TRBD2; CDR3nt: TGTGCCAGCAGCTTCGGAGCGGGAGGGCCGAATGAGCAGTTCTTC; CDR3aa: CASSFGAGGPNEQFF
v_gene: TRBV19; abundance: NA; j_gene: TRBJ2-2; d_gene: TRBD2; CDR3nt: TGTGCCAGTACCACTAGCGGGAGGGCCACCGGGGAGCTGTTTTTT; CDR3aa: CASTTSGRATGELFF
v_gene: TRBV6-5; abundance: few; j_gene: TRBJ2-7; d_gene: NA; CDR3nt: TGTGCCAGCAGTAGGGACATTGGTGAGCAGTACTTC; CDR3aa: CASSRDIGEQYF
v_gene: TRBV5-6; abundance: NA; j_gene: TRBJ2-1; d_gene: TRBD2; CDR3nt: TGTGCCAGCAGCCTGGGACTAGCGGATGAGCAGTTCTTC; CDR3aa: CASSLGLADEQFF
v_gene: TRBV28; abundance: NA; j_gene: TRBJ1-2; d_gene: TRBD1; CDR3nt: TGTGCCAGCAGTTTGGCCGGGACAGGGGGAGGGGGCTACACCTTC; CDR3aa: CASSLAGTGGGGYTF
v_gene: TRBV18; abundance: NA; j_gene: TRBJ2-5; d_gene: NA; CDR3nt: TGTGCCAGCTCACCACGGAGGGAGGAGACCCAGTACTTC; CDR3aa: CASSPRREETQYF
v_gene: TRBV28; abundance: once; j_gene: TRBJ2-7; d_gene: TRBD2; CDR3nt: TGTGCCAGCAGTAGGGGACTAGGGAGCTCCTACGAGCAGTACTTC; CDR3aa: CASSRGLGSSYEQYF
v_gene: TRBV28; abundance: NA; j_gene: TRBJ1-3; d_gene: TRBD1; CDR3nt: TGTGCCAGTCTCCGGGACAGGGGGAGAAACACCATATATTTT; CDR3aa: CASLRDRGRNTIYF
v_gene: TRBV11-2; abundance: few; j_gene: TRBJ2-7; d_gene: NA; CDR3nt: TGTGCCAGCGGTAGGGGGGGCGGCTACGAGCAGTACTTC; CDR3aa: CASGRGGGYEQYF
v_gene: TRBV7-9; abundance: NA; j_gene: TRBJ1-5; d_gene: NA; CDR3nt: TGTTCCAGCAGCTCCCGACCCCCAGGGAGCAATCAGCCCCAGCATTTT; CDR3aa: CSSSSRPPGSNQPQHF
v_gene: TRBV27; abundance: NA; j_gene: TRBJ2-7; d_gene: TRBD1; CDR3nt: TGTGCCAGCAGTTCGGGACAGGGGGTAGGAGAGCAGTACTTC; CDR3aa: CASSSGQGVGEQYF
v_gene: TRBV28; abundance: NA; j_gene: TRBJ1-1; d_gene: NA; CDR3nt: TGTGCCAGCACCGAGATGGGGACACCTGCGGCTTTCTTT; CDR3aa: CASTEMGTPAAFF
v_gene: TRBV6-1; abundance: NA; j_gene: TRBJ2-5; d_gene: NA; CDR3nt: TGTGCCAGCAGTGAACCGCGGTCAGGGGCCCCCCAAGAGACCCAGTACTTC; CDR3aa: CASSEPRSGAPQETQYF
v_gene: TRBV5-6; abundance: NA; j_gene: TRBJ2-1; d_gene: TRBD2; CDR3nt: TGTGCCAGCAGCCCTCGGACTAGCGGGAGTTACAATGAGCAGTTCTTC; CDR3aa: CASSPRTSGSYNEQFF
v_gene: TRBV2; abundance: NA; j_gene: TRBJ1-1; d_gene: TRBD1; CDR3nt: TGTGCCAGCAGTGGGACAGGGCGCACTGAAGCTTTCTTT; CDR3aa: CASSGTGRTEAFF
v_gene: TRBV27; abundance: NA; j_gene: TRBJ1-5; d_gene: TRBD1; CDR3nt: TGTGCCAGCAGTTTATTTGGTGCCGGGACAGACAATCAGCCCCAGCATTTT; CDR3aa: CASSLFGAGTDNQPQHF
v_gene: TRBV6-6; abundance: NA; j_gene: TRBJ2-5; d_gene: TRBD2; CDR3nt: TGTGCCAGCAGTTACTCGCTAGCGGGCCAAGAGACCCAGTACTTC; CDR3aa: CASSYSLAGQETQYF
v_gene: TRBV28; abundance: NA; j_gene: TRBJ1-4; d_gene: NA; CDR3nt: TGTGCCAGCAGGCATCAGGGACACGCTAATGAAAAACTGTTTTTT; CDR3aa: CASRHQGHANEKLFF
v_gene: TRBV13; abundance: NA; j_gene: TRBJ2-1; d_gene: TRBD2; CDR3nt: TGTGCCAGCCATTTAGGACTAGCGGGAGCTCGCGAGCAGTTCTTC; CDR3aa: CASHLGLAGAREQFF
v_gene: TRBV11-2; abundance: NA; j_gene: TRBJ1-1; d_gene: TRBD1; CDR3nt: TGTGCCAGCAGACCCGCCGGGGACAGGGGGCGGACTGAAGCTTTCTTT; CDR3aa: CASRPAGDRGRTEAFF
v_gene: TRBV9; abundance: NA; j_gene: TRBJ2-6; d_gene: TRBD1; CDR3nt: TGTGCCAGCGGTGAACCCGGGACAGGGTCCTCTGGGGCCAACGTCCTGACTTTC; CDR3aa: CASGEPGTGSSGANVLTF
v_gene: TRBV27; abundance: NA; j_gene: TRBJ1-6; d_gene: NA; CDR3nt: TGTGCCAGCAGTTTACAGGGAATCAATTCACCCCTCCACTTT; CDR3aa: CASSLQGINSPLHF
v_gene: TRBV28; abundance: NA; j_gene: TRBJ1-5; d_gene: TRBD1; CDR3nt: TGTGCCAGCAGTTTATTTTGGACAGGCAATAATCAGCCCCAGCATTTT; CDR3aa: CASSLFWTGNNQPQHF
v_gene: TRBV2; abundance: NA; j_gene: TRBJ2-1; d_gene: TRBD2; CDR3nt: TGTGCCAGCACCCGGGAGGGCCCTTGGACCTACAATGAGCAGTTCTTC; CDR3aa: CASTREGPWTYNEQFF
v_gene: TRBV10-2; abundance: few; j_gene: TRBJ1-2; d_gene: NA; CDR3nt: TGCGCCAGCAGTGATGGGCAGCCCTATGGCTACACCTTC; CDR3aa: CASSDGQPYGYTF
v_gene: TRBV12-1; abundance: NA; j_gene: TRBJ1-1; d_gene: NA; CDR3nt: TGTGCCAGCAGCCCATACAGGGAAGAGGGCACTGAAGCTTTCTTT; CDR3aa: CASSPYREEGTEAFF
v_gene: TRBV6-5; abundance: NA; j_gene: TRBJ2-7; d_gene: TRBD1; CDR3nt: TGTGCCAGCAGTTACGGGGGGACAGGGGCCTACGAGCAGTACTTC; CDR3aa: CASSYGGTGAYEQYF
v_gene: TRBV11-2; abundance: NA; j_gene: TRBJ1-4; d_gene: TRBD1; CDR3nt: TGTGCCAGCAGCACGTCAGGGGGACCGAATGAAAAACTGTTTTTT; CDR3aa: CASSTSGGPNEKLFF